These 31 T cell receptor beta chains were all obtained from the same sample, sequenced in a study of blood T cell repertoires in COVID-19. The method was immunoSEQ multiplex PCR; TCRdb's version includes in-frame clones alone and lacks a portion of them. This table holds some 270,000 clones, around 86% found once. The material sequenced was peripheral blood. The receptors originated from an older woman who had recovered from COVID-19.

The chain uses TRBV19 and TRBJ2-7; TRBD2 aligns across 13 bases. The germline gives CDR1 LNHDA, CDR2 SQIVND (reference sequence). After removal of 6 bases from V and 7 bases from J, the junction contained 15 bases not matched to a gene. The CDR3 sequence is 17 residues long. The CDR3 DNA is TGTGCCAGTAGGAAGAGGACTAGCGGGAGTTCCTTGGGAGAGCAGTACTTC. Residues: CASRKRTSGSSLGEQYF.

The CDR3 reads CASSLALAPGNTIYF. CDR3 coding DNA: TGCGCCAGCAGCTTGGCCCTGGCACCTGGAAACACCATATATTTT. The chain is built from TRBV5-1 and TRBJ1-3; no firm D call. CDR1 is SGHRS and CDR2 is YFSETQ in the germline V gene. The CDR3 has 15 amino acids. V was cut by 0 bases and J by 2 bases, with 9 bases left in between. Variable domain in full (rest from reference TRBV5-1 and TRBJ1-3): KAGVTQTPRYLIKTRGQQVTLSCSPISGHRSVSWYQQTPGQGLQFLFEYFSETQRNKGNFPGRFSGRQFSNSRSEMNVSTLELGDSALYLCASSLALAPGNTIYFGEGSWLTVV.

This clone was counted once. The chain recombines TRBV18 with TRBJ1-1; weak D call: TRBD1 (6 bases). The CDR3 is 14 amino acids. Trimming removed 6 bases from V and 3 bases from J, with 14 bases in between. From germline, CDR1 is KGHSH and CDR2 LQKENI. The CDR3 region has the DNA TGTGCCAGCTCCCACGGGGGGCGGGACACTGAAGCTTTCTTT. The encoded protein is CASSHGGRDTEAFF. The variable domain in full, with the rest retrieved from reference TRBV18 and TRBJ1-1, is NAGVMQNPRHLVRRRGQEARLRCSPMKGHSHVYWYRQLPEEGLKFMVYLQKENIIDESGMPKERFSAEFPKEGPSILRIQQVVRGDSAAYFCASSHGGRDTEAFFGQGTRLTVV.

This clone has more than one count but fewer than ten. This chain connects TRBV9 to TRBJ1-6, with D possibly TRBD1 on 5 matching bases. Germline CDR1 is SGDLS and CDR2 is YYNGEE. V lost 3 bases to trimming and J lost 7 bases, with 14 bases between them. This CDR3 spans 15 amino acids. The CDR3 protein is CASSDDRNRNSPLHF. In DNA, the CDR3 is TGTGCCAGCAGCGATGACAGAAATAGGAATTCACCCCTCCACTTT.

This clone was seen a single time. The V call is TRBV19, the J call TRBJ2-2, with a tentative D call TRBD1 (5 bases). CDR1 is LNHDA, CDR2 SQIVND, per germline (reference sequence). Trimming pared 10 bases from V and 6 bases from J, leaving 24 bases between. CDR3 length equals 16 residues. In DNA, the CDR3 is TGTGCCACCCTCAGGGTGGTACATCAAAGGCCCGGGGAGCTGTTTTTT. Residues: CATLRVVHQRPGELFF.

This clone was detected only once. V is TRBV28 and J is TRBJ2-7; D remains unclear. Trimming pared 5 bases from V and 6 bases from J, leaving 8 bases between. This CDR3 is 11 amino acids long. Germline loops: CDR1 MDHEN, CDR2 SYDVKM. CDR3 nucleotides: TGTGCCAGCAGTATCCTAGGCGAGCAGTACTTC. Encoded protein: CASSILGEQYF.

The CDR3 DNA follows: TGTGCCATCAGTGGGACTAGCGGGGGTGGCGGCACAGATACGCAGTATTTT. It codes for CAISGTSGGGGTDTQYF. The V call is TRBV10-3, the J call TRBJ2-3; 13 bases are shared with TRBD2. The CDR3 totals 17 residues. Germline V lookup: CDR1 ENHRY, CDR2 SYGVKD. Losses at the gene ends were 4 bases for V and 1 base for J; bases not matched to a gene: 5.

The J gene is TRBJ2-7, the V gene TRBV5-1, with D unresolved. The ends were cut back, 5 bases at V and 0 bases at J, with 6 bases in the middle. The germline gives CDR1 SGHRS, CDR2 YFSETQ. The CDR3 has 12 amino acids. The CDR3 is CASSQSSYEQYF. DNA of the CDR3: TGCGCCAGCAGTCAGTCCTCCTACGAGCAGTACTTC.

V usage is TRBV6-2 or TRBV6-3 and J usage is TRBJ1-3, with 9 nucleotides matching TRBD1. The V and J ends lost 6 bases and 4 bases, in that order; junction bases with no gene match: 4. This CDR3 is 14 amino acids long. Germline assignment: CDR1 MNHEY and CDR2 SVGEGT. CDR3 loop: CASSWTGDGNTIYF. CDR3 DNA sequence: TGTGCCAGCAGCTGGACAGGGGACGGAAACACCATATATTTT.

The chain is built from TRBV19 and TRBJ2-3; D call uncertain. The CDR3 runs to 13 residues. The germline V gene has CDR1 LNHDA and CDR2 SQIVND (reference sequence). The V gene lost 8 bases and the J gene lost 6 bases, with 15 bases spanning the gap. The CDR3 is CASHDAPGDTQYF. CDR3 coding DNA: TGTGCCAGTCACGACGCACCCGGGGATACGCAGTATTTT.

The chain recombines TRBV11-1 with TRBJ2-3, with D uncertain. From germline, CDR1 is SGHAT and CDR2 FQDESV (reference sequence). V lost 1 base to trimming and J lost 4 bases, with 6 bases between them. The CDR3 runs to 13 residues. CDR3 in amino acids: CASSLDIADTQYF. The CDR3 DNA reads as TGTGCCAGCAGCTTAGATATCGCAGATACGCAGTATTTT.

The J gene is TRBJ1-1, the V gene TRBV18; 8 bases fit TRBD1. This CDR3 region has 16 residues. Trimming took 3 bases from V and 11 from J; bases not matched to a gene: 17. CDR1 and CDR2 (germline): KGHSH, LQKENI. The CDR3 DNA reads TGTGCCAGCTCACCCCCAGGGGGCGCAAGGGGTGGTGAGGCTTTCTTT. Protein product: CASSPPGGARGGEAFF.

V usage is TRBV19 and J usage is TRBJ2-2; TRBD2 agrees at 13 bases. Germline CDR1 reads LNHDA; CDR2 reads SQIVND (reference sequence). CDR3 length equals 16 residues. J lost 6 bases, V lost 5 bases, and 6 bases had no gene match. The CDR3 DNA sequence: TGTGCCAGTAGTGTTACTAGCGGGGGGGCCTCCGGGGAGCTGTTTTTT. It codes for CASSVTSGGASGELFF.

This chain connects TRBV4-1 to TRBJ2-5, with 7 bases identical to TRBD1. The junction had 10 bases not matched to a gene; V was cut back by 1 base and J by 2 bases. The CDR3 loop spans 17 amino acids. The germline CDR1 and CDR2 sequences are MGHRA and YSYEKL. CDR3 residues: CASSQVTGDVQQETQYF. The CDR3 DNA reads TGCGCCAGCAGCCAAGTAACAGGGGACGTACAACAAGAGACCCAGTACTTC.

The J gene is TRBJ1-4, the V gene TRBV27; TRBD1 aligns across 10 bases. CDR1 MNHEY and CDR2 SMNVEV come from the germline V gene (reference sequence). The CDR3 is 15 residues long. The CDR3 region has the DNA TGTGCTACGGGACAGGGGACTACAACTAATGAAAAACTGTTTTTT. Protein: CATGQGTTTNEKLFF.

The gene calls are TRBV5-4 and TRBJ2-7, with TRBD1 identical over 7 bases. Trimming took 4 bases from V and 0 from J; bases not matched to a gene: 4. This CDR3 has 14 amino acids. Per the germline V gene, CDR1 is SGHNT and CDR2 is YYREEE (reference sequence). CDR3 DNA sequence: TGTGCCAGCAGCCCACAGGGGCCCTCCTACGAGCAGTACTTC. Translating gives CASSPQGPSYEQYF. The full variable domain, rest sourced from reference TRBV5-4 and TRBJ2-7, is ETGVTQSPTHLIKTRGQQVTLRCSSQSGHNTVSWYQQALGQGPQFIFQYYREEENGRGNFPPRFSGLQFPNYSSELNVNALELDDSALYLCASSPQGPSYEQYFGPGTRLTVT.

The CDR3 DNA is TGCGCCAGCAGCCCGGGACAGGGAGGTGAAAAACTGTTTTTT. Amino acid sequence: CASSPGQGGEKLFF. This rearrangement joins TRBV5-1 to TRBJ1-4, with TRBD1 identical over 9 bases. Trimming took 4 bases from V and 7 from J; bases not matched to a gene: 5. Germline CDR1 reads SGHRS; CDR2 reads YFSETQ. This CDR3 has 14 residues.

The chain links TRBV28 to TRBJ2-1, with D unclear. The CDR3 totals 13 residues. Trimming cost V 5 bases and J 10 bases, with 15 bases left between them. Germline CDR1 is MDHEN and CDR2 is SYDVKM. CDR3 protein: CASSPVDLNEQFF. In nucleotides, the CDR3 is TGTGCCAGCAGTCCGGTAGACTTAAACGAGCAGTTCTTC.

The chain is built from TRBV27 and TRBJ2-7, with D perhaps TRBD1 (5 bases). This CDR3 spans 16 amino acids. Trimming removed 4 bases from V and 3 bases from J, with 19 bases in between. Per germline, CDR1 MNHEY and CDR2 SMNVEV (reference sequence). CDR3 sequence: CASSWAGQGLGYEQYF. The CDR3 DNA reads TGTGCCAGCAGTTGGGCCGGTCAGGGATTGGGCTACGAGCAGTACTTC.

The CDR3 DNA follows: TGTGCCAGCAGCGGGACTAGCGGTGCCTTGCAGTTCTTC. Translation: CASSGTSGALQFF. The chain uses TRBV7-9 and TRBJ2-1; TRBD2 agrees at 11 bases. CDR3 length: 13 amino acids. The germline gives CDR1 SEHNR, CDR2 FQNEAQ (reference sequence). V trimming: 5 bases; J trimming: 12 bases; junction bases outside the gene matches: 6.

To note about this clone: Other DNA sequences in this sample translate to the same CDR3. The chain has TRBV6-2 or TRBV6-3 and TRBJ2-2, with TRBD1 as a possible D gene (5 bases). There are 16 residues in the CDR3. V gave up 2 bases and J gave up 2 bases, with 12 bases separating them. Germline V gene lookup returns CDR1 MNHEY and CDR2 SVGEGT. As DNA, the CDR3 is TGTGCCAGCAGTTACGGGGCAGGGTCCAACACCGGGGAGCTGTTTTTT. It encodes CASSYGAGSNTGELFF.

The chain is built from TRBV5-1 and TRBJ2-5, with TRBD2 identical over 7 bases. The CDR3 has 13 amino acids. Trimming took 2 bases from V and 3 from J; bases not matched to a gene: 1. Germline CDR1 SGHRS, CDR2 YFSETQ. The CDR3 loop is CASSFAGEETQYF. CDR3 coding DNA: TGCGCCAGCAGCTTCGCGGGAGAAGAGACCCAGTACTTC.

The chain is built from TRBV7-2 and TRBJ2-7, with D unresolved. The CDR3 runs 18 residues. Germline CDR1 SGHTA, CDR2 FQGNSA. V lost 3 bases and J 6 bases, leaving 27 bases between the germline ends. CDR3 protein: CASSFLWVNGELMGEQYF. The DNA of the CDR3 is TGTGCCAGCAGCTTTTTGTGGGTTAATGGAGAACTGATGGGCGAGCAGTACTTC.

The chain joins TRBV5-6 to TRBJ2-5; D gene uncertain. The V gene's germline CDR1 is SGHDT and CDR2 YYEEEE. The CDR3 is 14 residues long. Trimming removed 1 base at V and 0 bases at J, with 7 bases between. The chain's CDR3 is CASSLFSDQETQYF. The CDR3 nucleotides are TGTGCCAGCAGCTTGTTTTCTGACCAAGAGACCCAGTACTTC.

This sequence joins TRBV6-5 and TRBJ1-1; D might be TRBD1 (5 bases). Trimming cost V 0 bases and J 5 bases, with 10 bases left between them. This CDR3 comprises 14 residues. Germline V gene sequence: CDR1 MNHEY, CDR2 SVGAGI. Here the CDR3 DNA reads TGTGCCAGCAGTTACTCGGGCAGGGCTACTGAAGCTTTCTTT. Protein sequence: CASSYSGRATEAFF.

This clone was detected a few times. The chain couples TRBV5-1 to TRBJ2-2, with D maybe TRBD2 (5 bases). The germline CDR1 and CDR2 sequences are SGHRS and YFSETQ. This CDR3 is 13 amino acids long. The V gene lost 4 bases and the J gene lost 8 bases, with 12 bases spanning the gap. CDR3 in DNA: TGCGCCAGCAGCATAGGACTGGTGGGGGAGCTGTTTTTT. As protein: CASSIGLVGELFF.

This clone was seen once. The chain uses TRBV5-1 and TRBJ1-4; 8 bases fit TRBD1. CDR1 is SGHRS, CDR2 YFSETQ, per germline. The CDR3 is made up of 15 amino acids. The junction had 6 bases not matched to a gene; V was cut back by 4 bases and J by 4 bases. The CDR3 DNA reads TGCGCCAGCAGCACAAACAGGGGGTATAATGAAAAACTGTTTTTT. Amino acids: CASSTNRGYNEKLFF.

This sequence joins TRBV14 and TRBJ2-6, with a weak D call TRBD1 (6 bases). Germline V lookup: CDR1 SGHDN, CDR2 FVKESK. V was cut by 5 bases and J by 2 bases, with 16 bases left in between. This CDR3 has 17 residues. The CDR3 DNA is TGTGCCAGCAGCGAGGTGACAGGCTGGGCTGGGGCCAACGTCCTGACTTTC. Protein product: CASSEVTGWAGANVLTF.

The V and J genes are TRBV9 and TRBJ1-2; possible D gene TRBD1, 6 bases. V lost 2 bases and J lost 8, with 16 bases in between. Per germline, CDR1 SGDLS and CDR2 YYNGEE. This CDR3 comprises 14 residues. The CDR3: CASSVSSTGGGYTF. As DNA, the CDR3 is TGTGCCAGCAGCGTTTCGTCGACAGGCGGGGGCTACACCTTC.

The chain is built from TRBV7-9 and TRBJ2-7; TRBD1 matches at 7 bases. V lost 5 bases, J lost 3 bases, and 4 bases stayed unmatched. CDR1 is SEHNR, CDR2 FQNEAQ, per germline (reference sequence). CDR3 length: 13 amino acids. CDR3 sequence (DNA): TGTGCCAGCAGCCCAGGGGGAAACTACGAGCAGTACTTC. It encodes CASSPGGNYEQYF. The entire variable domain, with the rest obtained from reference TRBV7-9 and TRBJ2-7, is as follows: DTGVSQNPRHKITKRGQNVTFRCDPISEHNRLYWYRQTLGQGPEFLTYFQNEAQLEKSRLLSDRFSAERPKGSFSTLEIQRTEQGDSAMYLCASSPGGNYEQYFGPGTRLTVT.

The rearrangement uses TRBV6-6 and TRBJ1-1; possibly TRBD1 for D (5 bases). V was pared by 2 bases and J by 1 base, with 14 bases between. The CDR3 loop spans 16 amino acids. The germline V gene encodes CDR1 MNHNY and CDR2 SVGAGI (reference sequence). The CDR3 here is CASSYGRARANTEAFF. CDR3 bases: TGTGCCAGCAGTTACGGCAGGGCCAGGGCGAACACTGAAGCTTTCTTT.